The present TCR beta chain was sequenced within a study of T-cell reconstitution after alpha-beta-depleted transplantation in children (dated by TCRdb to 2015 to 2016). As for the study more broadly: Using TCR repertoire profiling, the study quantitatively followed how T-cell immune reconstitution unfolded in children after TCRalphabeta/CD19-depleted allogeneic hematopoietic cell transplantation.

The CDR3 runs 14 amino acids, cysteine and phenylalanine included. CDR3 DNA only is kept here, 42 bases in frame from base 1. Trimming takes 6 bases from V and 4 bases from J, and the germline ends sit 16 bases apart. Reading the germline V gene gives CDR1 MNHNS and CDR2 SASEGT. This clonotype has just a few counts. Its antigen has not been determined. Base qualities are not provided; no much larger clone lies one nucleotide away. The library was obtained by PCR. The sequencing machine was an Illumina HiSeq 2500. To normalize quantification of the TCRbeta repertoire, the TCR libraries were built with molecular barcoding that relied on unique molecular identifiers. In-frame beta chains were kept once TCRdb had trimmed the public reads at Q25 with fastp and called clones with MiXCR. CDR3 protein duplicates are merged, each entry listing the most common genes and DNA. This sample has roughly 500,000 distinct CDR3 sequences in its table, and roughly an eighth of those were observed once. The biggest ten clones account for 5% to 6% of the sample.

This clonotype was sampled from a human donor who donated a stem cell graft to a child with combined immunodeficiency. The input for sequencing was PBMCs from the stem cell graft donor, taken from the stem cell graft. The chain is assembled from TRBV6-1 and TRBJ2-7, with the D assignment possibly TRBD1 or TRBD2, given 5 matching bases for each. The sequence in DNA is TGTGCCAGCAGCCCCGGGGCAGGGCGTTACGAGCAGTACTTC. This translates into CASSPGAGRYEQYF.